Each of the 21 T cell receptor beta chains below was sequenced from the same sample in a study of blood T cells in healthy people across ages. A sample-barcoded 5' primer and a J-beta primer mix were used in a second PCR of about 7 to 12 cycles. TCRdb called the 5' RACE reads again in MiXCR, with one record for every CDR3 protein. The sample includes about 900,000 distinct CDR3 sequences, roughly 43% of them seen just once. Sequenced input: blood. These receptors originate from a man under 40 in good health.

This chain connects TRBV27 to TRBJ2-7; maybe TRBD1 (6 bases). Germline CDR1 is MNHEY and CDR2 is SMNVEV (reference sequence). Trimming took 4 bases from V and 0 from J, leaving 13 bases between them. The CDR3 extends over 15 amino acids. CDR3 nucleotides: TGTGCCAGCAGTTCCGCCGACAGGTTCTCCTACGAGCAGTACTTC. It is translated as CASSSADRFSYEQYF.

The chain couples TRBV2 to TRBJ2-4, with D perhaps TRBD1 (5 bases). V was shortened by 2 bases and J by 2 bases, with 13 bases between the two germline ends. Per germline, CDR1 SNHLY and CDR2 FYNNEI. This CDR3 contains 16 residues. The CDR3 region is CASSEQYQGSKNIQYF. The CDR3 bases are TGTGCCAGCAGTGAACAATATCAGGGCTCCAAAAACATTCAGTACTTC.

The chain couples TRBV2 to TRBJ1-4; D is perhaps TRBD1 (6 bases). The CDR3 consists of 19 residues. Trimming removed 5 bases from V and 0 bases from J, with 22 bases in between. Germline V gene lookup returns CDR1 SNHLY and CDR2 FYNNEI. The CDR3 DNA is TGTGCCAGCAGTACCCCCCGGGACAAAACAGTAGCAACTAATGAAAAACTGTTTTTT. Encoded protein: CASSTPRDKTVATNEKLFF.

The rearrangement links TRBV27 to TRBJ1-6; D is undetermined. CDR3 size: 13 residues. CDR1 is MNHEY and CDR2 is SMNVEV in the germline V gene (reference sequence). Trimming took off 2 bases at V and 8 bases at J, with 7 bases between the two ends. In DNA, the CDR3 is TGTGCCAGCAGTTTACGTCGGGATTCACCCCTCCACTTT. It specifies CASSLRRDSPLHF.

This chain connects TRBV6-1 to TRBJ1-6, with TRBD1 as a possible D gene (5 bases). Trimming stripped 6 bases from V and 4 bases from J, with 19 bases between. This CDR3 has 17 amino acids. CDR1 is MNHNS and CDR2 is SASEGT in the germline V gene. CDR3 DNA: TGTGCCAGCAGCCCGAGGGGAGCGCTGGAATATAATTCACCCCTCCACTTT. Amino acid sequence: CASSPRGALEYNSPLHF.

The chain's CDR3 is CASSLGGGLPREQYF. Here the CDR3 DNA reads TGTGCCAGCAGCTTAGGGGGTGGACTCCCCAGGGAGCAGTACTTC. The chain combines TRBV13 with TRBJ2-5; tentatively, D is TRBD1 or TRBD2 (5 bases each). The CDR3 runs to 15 residues. Trimming left V 0 bases short and J 11 bases short, with 19 bases between. CDR1 and CDR2 from the germline V gene are PRHDT and FYEKMQ (reference sequence).

This clonotype has a handful of counts. V is TRBV20-1 and J is TRBJ2-3, with D hard to call. The V end lost 6 bases, the J end lost 6 bases, and 16 bases lay between the germline ends. CDR1 is DFQATT, CDR2 SNEGSKA, per germline (reference sequence). This CDR3 comprises 13 residues. The DNA of the CDR3 is TGCAGTGCCGGTAGACAAGAACGCGATACGCAGTATTTT. Translation gives CSAGRQERDTQYF.

CDR3 sequence: CASSRPGEWGNEQFF. The CDR3, as DNA: TGTGCCAGCAGCCGCCCGGGGGAGTGGGGCAATGAGCAGTTCTTC. This chain joins TRBV6-6 and TRBJ2-1; D might be TRBD2 (6 bases). Germline-derived CDR1 and CDR2 are MNHNY and SVGAGI (reference sequence). The CDR3 has 15 amino acids. The V gene lost 6 bases and the J gene lost 6 bases, with 18 bases spanning the gap.

In this sample, this clonotype turned up a few times. The chain joins TRBV29-1 to TRBJ1-2, with TRBD1 as a possible D gene (5 bases). CDR1 SQVTM and CDR2 ANQGSEA come from the germline V gene. V lost 7 bases and J lost 6, with 12 bases in between. The CDR3 has 11 amino acids. CDR3: CSGVGGDGYTF. In DNA form, the CDR3 reads TGCAGCGGTGTGGGAGGGGATGGCTACACCTTC.

The sample holds many counts of this clonotype. The chain uses TRBV7-2 and TRBJ2-3, with 8 bases lining up with TRBD2. This CDR3 is 16 amino acids long. Per germline, CDR1 SGHTA and CDR2 FQGNSA. The ends lost 5 bases at V and 0 bases at J; junction bases unmatched: 7. The CDR3 reads CASSPTAGASTDTQYF. CDR3 DNA: TGTGCCAGCAGCCCCACAGCGGGGGCTAGCACAGATACGCAGTATTTT.

As concerns this clonotype: Lacking the conserved final phenylalanine or tryptophan, this CDR3 likely reflects a read error. The DNA is left out, because the CDR3 cannot be placed on it with certainty; the CDR3 is given as TCRdb lists it. The chain combines TRBV6-2 or TRBV6-3 with TRBJ2-2. The germline CDR1 and CDR2 sequences are MNHEY and SVGEGT. Both ends counted, the CDR3 spans 13 residues. The CDR3 loop reads CASSSFGAGELLV.

The genes are TRBV2 and TRBJ2-5; 9 nucleotides align to TRBD1. Trimming at V came to 4 bases and at J to 11 bases, leaving 14 bases not matched to a gene. Germline CDR1 SNHLY, CDR2 FYNNEI. This CDR3 region has 15 residues. In nucleotides, the CDR3 is TGTGCCAGCAGTGGAGGGACAGGGCCCCGGAATGAGCAGTACTTC. Translated: CASSGGTGPRNEQYF.

The V gene is TRBV12-3 or TRBV12-4, the J gene TRBJ2-5; no clear D. V was trimmed by 4 bases and J by 5 bases, leaving 20 bases between them. This CDR3 contains 16 residues. CDR3 protein: CASSSPPMALGETQYF. DNA for the CDR3: TGTGCCAGCAGTTCGCCCCCTATGGCATTAGGGGAGACCCAGTACTTC.

The chain recombines TRBV6-1 with TRBJ2-2; 9 bases are a match to TRBD2. Germline V gene data show CDR1 as MNHNS and CDR2 as SASEGT. This CDR3 region has 17 residues. J was trimmed by 0 bases and V by 5 bases; bases with no gene match: 7. CDR3 DNA: TGTGCCAGCAGTCAGATAGCGGGGGCTACGAACACCGGGGAGCTGTTTTTT. It yields the protein CASSQIAGATNTGELFF.

The CDR3 coding sequence is TGTGCCAGCAGACACCCCGCGGGACAGACCTACGAGCAGTACTTC. Protein sequence: CASRHPAGQTYEQYF. The chain links TRBV5-8 to TRBJ2-7; TRBD1 is a possible D gene (7 bases). Germline values: CDR1 SGHTS, CDR2 YDEGEE. The germline V and J ends were trimmed by 5 bases and 2 bases, with 17 bases remaining between them. The CDR3 covers 15 residues. Combining the CDR3 with reference TRBV5-8 and TRBJ2-7 gives the whole variable domain EAGVTQSPTHLIKTRGQQATLRCSPISGHTSVYWYQQALGLGLQFLLWYDEGEERNRGNFPPRFSGRQFPNYSSELNVNALELEDSALYLCASRHPAGQTYEQYFGPGTRLTVT.

This chain links TRBV11-2 with TRBJ2-1, with 10 nucleotides matching TRBD2. Trimming took 1 base from V and 7 from J; bases not matched to a gene: 7. The CDR3 loop spans 16 amino acids. Per germline, CDR1 SGHAT and CDR2 FQNNGV. CDR3 loop: CASSLGQLAGLNEQFF. CDR3 nucleotide sequence: TGTGCCAGCAGCTTAGGACAACTAGCGGGGCTTAATGAGCAGTTCTTC.

This clonotype was observed many times. The rearrangement uses TRBV5-1 and TRBJ2-1; 7 bases align to TRBD2. Trimming at V came to 0 bases and at J to 6 bases, leaving 0 bases not matched to a gene. Germline CDR1 reads SGHRS; CDR2 reads YFSETQ. This CDR3 is 13 amino acids long. In DNA, the CDR3 is TGCGCCAGCAGCTTGGGGACTAGCAATGAGCAGTTCTTC. This encodes CASSLGTSNEQFF.

This clonotype has at least ten counts. The gene calls are TRBV5-1 and TRBJ2-3, with D maybe TRBD1 (6 bases). The CDR3 has 15 residues. Germline CDR1 reads SGHRS; CDR2 reads YFSETQ. The V end was cut by 4 bases, the J end by 0 bases, with 12 bases between. The DNA for the CDR3 is TGCGCCAGCAGCCTCTGGCAGGGGAGCACAGATACGCAGTATTTT. Its translation is CASSLWQGSTDTQYF.

This clonotype was found a few times. The chain couples TRBV6-2 or TRBV6-3 to TRBJ1-1; D is ambiguous. CDR1 and CDR2 (germline): MNHEY, SVGEGT. V was pared by 5 bases and J by 6 bases, with 10 bases between. CDR3 length equals 12 residues. CDR3 nucleotides: TGTGCCAGCAGTAGGGTTCCGGCTGAAGCTTTCTTT. Residues: CASSRVPAEAFF.

This clonotype was picked up many times. V usage is TRBV13 and J usage is TRBJ2-3, with TRBD2 matching over 7 bases. The CDR3 spans 15 residues. V shed 1 base, J shed 6 bases, and the junction held 7 bases outside the gene matches. Germline V gives CDR1 PRHDT, CDR2 FYEKMQ (reference sequence). In DNA form, the CDR3 reads TGTGCCAGCAGCTTAGATTCGGGGGGTTCCGATACGCAGTATTTT. It codes for CASSLDSGGSDTQYF.

The rearrangement links TRBV28 to TRBJ2-3; 9 nucleotides line up with TRBD1. Trimming took 4 bases from V and 0 from J; bases not matched to a gene: 14. Germline loops: CDR1 MDHEN, CDR2 SYDVKM. This CDR3 contains 19 residues. CDR3 protein: CASSSRGQGRHTSTDTQYF. The CDR3 coding sequence is TGTGCCAGCAGTTCAAGAGGACAGGGGAGGCACACTAGCACAGATACGCAGTATTTT.